This T cell receptor beta chain was sequenced for a study of siplizumab effects on memory and regulatory T cells (dated 2019 in TCRdb). Concerning the study at large: The effect of the anti-CD2 antibody siplizumab on alloreactive T-cell subsets was examined in allogeneic mixed lymphocyte reactions constructed from human PBMCs. What the research found in general, with its limitations: In reactions with siplizumab, an average of around 70% of mappable alloreactive CD4+ clones were Treg-derived, compared with roughly 26% in control reactions. Siplizumab significantly lowered the cumulative frequency of alloreactive sequences that could be traced to unstimulated CD4+ memory T cells. For roughly 80-97% of proliferating CD4+ or CD8+ clones, no naive or memory phenotype could be assigned. Because sequences below about 10^-5 frequency were poorly captured, only a minor fraction of alloreactive clones could be mapped to unstimulated subsets. Whether proliferating Tregs from siplizumab cultures actually had suppressive function was not functionally confirmed. Greater diversity appeared to be present in unstimulated naive T cells than in memory T cells, and a substantial contribution to the alloresponse seemed to be made by naive cells.

The library came from the immunoSEQ multiplex PCR assay. Around 100,000 TCR templates per sample were assayed by the deep sequencing platform. Genomic DNA extracted from sorted T cells was the material used for TCRbeta CDR3 sequencing. The published analysis was carried out like this. The R programming language was used for the clonal analysis of the TCRbeta CDR3 data. Comparing unstimulated samples against CFSE-low samples taken after the reaction was how alloreactive CD4+ and CD8+ clones were defined. Regulatory or non-regulatory origin was assigned to alloreactive CD4+ clones by matching of sequences to sorted unstimulated Treg and non-Treg repertoires. TCRdb provides this immuneACCESS table in a form limited to in-frame rearrangements. Some clones are lacking; in checked studies, under half of them reflect an unresolved V gene, and why the rest are absent is not known. D and trimming come from the DNA, and the V and J calls and clone size come from that table. This sample gives 90,000 to 120,000 clones in total; about 93% of them show up just once. Clones ranked in the top ten supply roughly 0.64% of the sample.

Sorted unstimulated T cells and proliferating T cells recovered from mixed lymphocyte reactions underwent TCRbeta CDR3 sequencing. Fresh whole blood from approximately ten HLA-typed healthy donors was used to isolate PBMCs. Unstimulated CD4+ regulatory T cells were FACS-sorted to map the origin of alloreactive clones. Note on this clone: Its antigen remains undetermined. Base qualities are missing; no much larger clone stands one base away.

Material for sequencing was Tregs sorted from blood. The receptor was derived from a human donor in good health.

The bases are TGTGCCATCATAGAGAGGACTAGCGTTTGTCAAGAGACCCAGTACTTC. Its protein reads: CAIIERTSVCQETQYF. This sequence uses TRBV21-1 and TRBJ2-5; the D call of TRBD2 is as the table states it, not checked on the DNA. TRBV21-1 has pseudogene status. Its CDR3 holds 16 amino acids, cysteine through phenylalanine. The retained sequence is limited to the CDR3, 48 bases, with the frame set at the first base.